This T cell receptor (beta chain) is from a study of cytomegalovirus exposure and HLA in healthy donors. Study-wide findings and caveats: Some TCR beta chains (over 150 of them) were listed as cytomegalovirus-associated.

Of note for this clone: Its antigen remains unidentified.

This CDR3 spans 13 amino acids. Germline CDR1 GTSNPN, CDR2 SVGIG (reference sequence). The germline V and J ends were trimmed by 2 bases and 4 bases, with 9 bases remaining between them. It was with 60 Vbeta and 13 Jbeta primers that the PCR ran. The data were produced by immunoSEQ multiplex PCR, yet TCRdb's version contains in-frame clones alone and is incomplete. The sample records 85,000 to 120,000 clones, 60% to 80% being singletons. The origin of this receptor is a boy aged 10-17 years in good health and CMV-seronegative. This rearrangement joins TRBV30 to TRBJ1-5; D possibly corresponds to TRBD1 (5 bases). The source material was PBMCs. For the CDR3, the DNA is TGTGCCTGGAGTTACCGGGGGAATCAGCCCCAGCATTTT. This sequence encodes CAWSYRGNQPQHF. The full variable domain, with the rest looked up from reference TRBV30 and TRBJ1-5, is SQTIHQWPATLVQPVGSPLSLECTVEGTSNPNLYWYRQAAGRGLQLLFYSVGIGQISSEVPQNLSASRPQDRQFILSSKKLLLSDSGFYLCAWSYRGNQPQHFGDGTRLSIL.